This TCR beta chain was documented in a study of PD-L1 blockade in urothelial cancer. The CDR3 is 15 residues long. Every PCR received spiked-in synthetic TCR analog templates. Method: immunoSEQ multiplex PCR; TCRdb's copy keeps in-frame clones and lacks some. The data contain about 45,000 clones, roughly 88% of them singletons. The clonotype comes from a man older than 75 with urothelial cancer. V is TRBV12-1 and J is TRBJ1-4. TRBV12-1 is marked as a pseudogene. The sequencing here drew on PBMCs, taken around atezolizumab (anti-PD-L1) treatment. DNA of the CDR3: TGTGCCAGCAGCCCCTGTGGGGGGTGGAATGAAAAACTGTTTTTT. It yields the protein CASSPCGGWNEKLFF.